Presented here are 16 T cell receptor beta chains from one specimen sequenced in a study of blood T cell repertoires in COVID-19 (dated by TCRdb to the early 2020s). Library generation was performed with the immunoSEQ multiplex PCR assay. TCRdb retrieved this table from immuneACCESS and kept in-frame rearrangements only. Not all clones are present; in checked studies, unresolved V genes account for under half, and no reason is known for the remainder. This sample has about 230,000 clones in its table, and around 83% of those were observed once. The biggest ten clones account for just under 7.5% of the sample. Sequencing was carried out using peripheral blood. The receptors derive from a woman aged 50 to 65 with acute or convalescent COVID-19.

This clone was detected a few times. The CDR3 spells CAWSGSVRSATQYF. In DNA form, the CDR3 reads TGTGCCTGGAGTGGGTCGGTGCGGTCCGCTACCCAGTACTTC. V gene TRBV30 combines with J gene TRBJ2-5; no clear D. The CDR3 consists of 14 residues. V was cut by 1 base and J by 8 bases, with 17 bases left in between. Germline V gene data show CDR1 as GTSNPN and CDR2 as SVGIG (reference sequence).

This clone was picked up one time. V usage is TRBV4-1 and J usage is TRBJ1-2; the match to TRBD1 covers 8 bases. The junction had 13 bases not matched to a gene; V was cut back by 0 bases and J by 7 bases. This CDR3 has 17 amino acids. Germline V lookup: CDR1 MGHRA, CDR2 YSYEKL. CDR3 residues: CASSQEVAMAGGVGYTF. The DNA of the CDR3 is TGCGCCAGCAGCCAAGAAGTCGCCATGGCAGGGGGCGTTGGCTACACCTTC.

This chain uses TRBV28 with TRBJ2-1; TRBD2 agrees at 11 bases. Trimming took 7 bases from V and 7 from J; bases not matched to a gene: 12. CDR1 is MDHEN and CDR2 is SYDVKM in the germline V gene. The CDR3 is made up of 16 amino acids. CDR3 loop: CASTMGLTSGSNEQFF. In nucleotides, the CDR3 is TGTGCCAGCACCATGGGGCTAACTAGCGGGAGTAATGAGCAGTTCTTC.

CDR3 sequence: CASSLTGANEKLFF. In nucleotides, the CDR3 is TGTGCCAGCAGCCTGACAGGAGCTAATGAAAAACTGTTTTTT. This chain links TRBV3-1 (or the pseudogene TRBV3-2) with TRBJ1-4, with D maybe TRBD1 (6 bases). Trimming pared 4 bases from V and 3 bases from J, leaving 9 bases between. The germline gives CDR1 LGHDT, CDR2 YNNKEL (reference sequence). The CDR3 sequence is 14 residues long.

The CDR3 here is CASRFGTGGGYTF. For the CDR3, the DNA is TGTGCCAGTCGGTTCGGGACAGGAGGTGGCTACACCTTC. The V call is TRBV19, the J call TRBJ1-2, with 8 bases aligning to TRBD1. Germline V gene sequence: CDR1 LNHDA, CDR2 SQIVND (reference sequence). The CDR3 runs 13 residues. With V trimmed by 8 bases and J by 7 bases, 9 bases remained unmatched.

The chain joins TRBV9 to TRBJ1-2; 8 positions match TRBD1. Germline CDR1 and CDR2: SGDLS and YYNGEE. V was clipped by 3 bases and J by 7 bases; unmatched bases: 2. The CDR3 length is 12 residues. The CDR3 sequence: CASSGDRGGYTF. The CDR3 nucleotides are TGTGCCAGCAGCGGAGACAGGGGTGGCTACACCTTC.

The CDR3 coding sequence is TGTGCCAGCACCCTTTGGCCGGGTTGGAGGCGGGCTAATGAAAAACTGTTTTTT. Residues: CASTLWPGWRRANEKLFF. The chain links TRBV6-9 to TRBJ1-4; no definite D call. Germline-derived CDR1 and CDR2 are MNHGY and SVAAGI. V dropped 7 bases and J dropped 3 bases, with 24 bases sitting between them. This CDR3 has 18 amino acids.

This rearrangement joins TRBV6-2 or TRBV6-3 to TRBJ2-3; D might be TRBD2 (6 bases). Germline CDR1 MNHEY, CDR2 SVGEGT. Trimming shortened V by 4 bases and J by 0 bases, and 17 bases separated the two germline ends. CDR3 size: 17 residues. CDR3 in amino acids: CASSSARGLSSTDTQYF. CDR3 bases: TGTGCCAGCAGTTCCGCGCGGGGCCTATCAAGCACAGATACGCAGTATTTT.

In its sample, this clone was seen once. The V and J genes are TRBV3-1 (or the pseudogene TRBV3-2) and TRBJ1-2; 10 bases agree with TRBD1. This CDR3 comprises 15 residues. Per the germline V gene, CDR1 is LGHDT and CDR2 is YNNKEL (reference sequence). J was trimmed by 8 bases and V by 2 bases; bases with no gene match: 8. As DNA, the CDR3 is TGTGCCAGCAGCCAACGCCGGGGACAGGGGCTCGGCTACACCTTC. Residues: CASSQRRGQGLGYTF.

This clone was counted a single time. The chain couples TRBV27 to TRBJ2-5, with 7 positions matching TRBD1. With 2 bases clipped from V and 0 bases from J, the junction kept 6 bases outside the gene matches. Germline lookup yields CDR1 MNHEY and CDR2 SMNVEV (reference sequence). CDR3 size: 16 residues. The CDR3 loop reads CASSLVTGPYQETQYF. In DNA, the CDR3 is TGTGCCAGCAGTTTAGTGACAGGGCCGTACCAAGAGACCCAGTACTTC.

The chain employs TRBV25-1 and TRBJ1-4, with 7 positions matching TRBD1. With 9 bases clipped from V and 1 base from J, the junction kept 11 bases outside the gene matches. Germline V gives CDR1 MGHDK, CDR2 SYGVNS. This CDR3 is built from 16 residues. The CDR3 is CARRPKPGGTNEKLFF. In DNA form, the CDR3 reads TGTGCCAGACGACCAAAACCAGGGGGAACTAATGAAAAACTGTTTTTT.

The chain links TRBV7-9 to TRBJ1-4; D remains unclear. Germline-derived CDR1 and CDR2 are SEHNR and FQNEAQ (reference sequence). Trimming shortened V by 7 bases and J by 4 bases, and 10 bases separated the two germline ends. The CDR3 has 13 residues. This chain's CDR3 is CASNQYVNEKLFF. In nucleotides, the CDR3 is TGTGCCAGCAATCAGTATGTTAATGAAAAACTGTTTTTT.

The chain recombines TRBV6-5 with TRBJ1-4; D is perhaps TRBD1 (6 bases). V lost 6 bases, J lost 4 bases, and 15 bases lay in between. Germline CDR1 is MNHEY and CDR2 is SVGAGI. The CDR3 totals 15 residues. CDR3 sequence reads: CASRAQGGGNEKLFF. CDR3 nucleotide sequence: TGTGCCAGCAGGGCACAGGGCGGGGGTAATGAAAAACTGTTTTTT.

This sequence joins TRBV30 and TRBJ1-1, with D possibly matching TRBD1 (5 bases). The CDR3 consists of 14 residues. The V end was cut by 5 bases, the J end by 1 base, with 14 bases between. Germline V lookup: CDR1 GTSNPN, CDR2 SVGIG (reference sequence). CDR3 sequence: CAWSRGGENTEAFF. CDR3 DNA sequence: TGTGCCTGGTCACGGGGGGGGGAGAACACTGAAGCTTTCTTT.

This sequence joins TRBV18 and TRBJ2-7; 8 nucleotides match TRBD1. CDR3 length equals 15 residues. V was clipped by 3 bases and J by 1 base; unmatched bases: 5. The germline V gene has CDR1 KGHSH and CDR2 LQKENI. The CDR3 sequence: CASSPAGGLSYEQYF. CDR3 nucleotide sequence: TGTGCCAGCTCACCGGCAGGGGGCCTGTCCTACGAGCAGTACTTC.

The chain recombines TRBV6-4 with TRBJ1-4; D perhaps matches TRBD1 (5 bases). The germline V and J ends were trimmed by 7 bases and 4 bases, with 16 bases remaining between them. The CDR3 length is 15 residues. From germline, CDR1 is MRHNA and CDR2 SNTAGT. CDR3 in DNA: TGTGCCAGCATAGCAGGGTACTGGGGTAATGAAAAACTGTTTTTT. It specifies CASIAGYWGNEKLFF.